The rows below give T cell receptor beta chains drawn from one sample of a study of cytomegalovirus exposure and HLA in healthy donors. Data came from immunoSEQ multiplex PCR; TCRdb stores just in-frame clones and leaves some out. The sample's table shows 25,000 to 40,000 clones. Sequencing input: PBMCs. Receptor source: a man aged 35-49 years in good health and CMV-seronegative. CDR3s include the opening cysteine and the closing phenylalanine or tryptophan. The D gene is left open where the match is weak.

j_gene: TRBJ1-2
v_gene: TRBV13
d_gene: TRBD1
CDR3aa: CASSMGTDYGYTF
CDR3nt: TGTGCCAGCAGCATGGGGACAGACTATGGCTACACCTTC

j_gene: TRBJ1-1
v_gene: TRBV5-4
d_gene: TRBD1
CDR3aa: CASSPRPDRGYMNTEAFF
CDR3nt: TGTGCCAGCAGCCCAAGACCCGACAGGGGGTACATGAACACTGAAGCTTTCTTT

j_gene: TRBJ2-7
v_gene: TRBV13
d_gene: TRBD1
CDR3aa: CASSLGQGIYEQYF
CDR3nt: TGTGCCAGCAGCTTGGGACAGGGGATCTACGAGCAGTACTTC

j_gene: TRBJ1-2
v_gene: TRBV6-5
d_gene: .
CDR3aa: CASSLGGPRYGYTF
CDR3nt: TGTGCCAGCAGTCTCGGCGGGCCCCGGTATGGCTACACCTTC

j_gene: TRBJ2-3
v_gene: TRBV6-5
d_gene: .
CDR3aa: CASSSNSDKQYF
CDR3nt: TGTGCCAGCAGTTCCAATTCAGATAAGCAGTATTTT

j_gene: TRBJ2-1
v_gene: TRBV6-5
d_gene: TRBD2
CDR3aa: CASSYGGLAINEQFF
CDR3nt: TGTGCCAGCAGTTACGGGGGACTAGCAATAAATGAGCAGTTCTTC

j_gene: TRBJ2-7
v_gene: TRBV2
d_gene: .
CDR3aa: CASSETLQVEQYF
CDR3nt: TGTGCCAGCAGTGAGACGCTTCAGGTTGAGCAGTACTTC

j_gene: TRBJ2-2
v_gene: TRBV30
d_gene: TRBD1
CDR3aa: CAWSEGQGTGELFF
CDR3nt: TGTGCCTGGAGTGAGGGACAGGGCACCGGGGAGCTGTTTTTT

j_gene: TRBJ2-7
v_gene: TRBV7-2
d_gene: .
CDR3aa: CASSLAQISYEQYF
CDR3nt: TGTGCCAGCAGCTTAGCCCAGATCTCCTACGAGCAGTACTTC

j_gene: TRBJ2-1
v_gene: TRBV5-6
d_gene: .
CDR3aa: CASSLDYDNEQFF
CDR3nt: TGTGCCAGCAGCTTGGACTACGACAATGAGCAGTTCTTC

j_gene: TRBJ2-5
v_gene: TRBV30
d_gene: .
CDR3aa: CAWSTGAGENQYF
CDR3nt: TGTGCCTGGAGTACGGGGGCGGGAGAGAACCAGTACTTC

j_gene: TRBJ1-2
v_gene: TRBV19
d_gene: .
CDR3aa: CASCSASRRFFF
CDR3nt: TGTGCCAGTTGCTCGGCCTCGAGGAGGTTCTTCTTC

j_gene: TRBJ2-5
v_gene: TRBV7-6
d_gene: TRBD1
CDR3aa: CASSLIGDRGKETQYF
CDR3nt: TGTGCCAGCAGCTTAATAGGGGACAGGGGGAAAGAGACCCAGTACTTC